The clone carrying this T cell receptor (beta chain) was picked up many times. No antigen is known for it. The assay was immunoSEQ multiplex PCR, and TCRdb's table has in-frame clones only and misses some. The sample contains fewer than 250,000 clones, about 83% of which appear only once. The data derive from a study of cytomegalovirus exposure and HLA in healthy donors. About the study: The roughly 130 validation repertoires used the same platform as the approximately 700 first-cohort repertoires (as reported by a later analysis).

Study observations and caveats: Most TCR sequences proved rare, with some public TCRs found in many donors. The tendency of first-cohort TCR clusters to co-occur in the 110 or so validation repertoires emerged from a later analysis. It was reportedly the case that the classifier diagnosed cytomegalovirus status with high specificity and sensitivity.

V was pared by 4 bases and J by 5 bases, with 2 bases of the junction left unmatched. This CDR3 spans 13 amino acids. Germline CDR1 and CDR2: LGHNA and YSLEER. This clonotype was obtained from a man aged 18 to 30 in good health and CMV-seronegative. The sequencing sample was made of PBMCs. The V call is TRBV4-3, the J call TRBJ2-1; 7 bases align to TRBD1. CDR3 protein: CASSLGTDNEQFF. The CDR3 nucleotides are TGCGCCAGCAGCCTTGGGACAGACAATGAGCAGTTCTTC.